This section outlines one TCR beta chain sequence together with its context. The DNA ends 3 residues before the CDR3 does, and the rest of the CDR3 is filled in from the germline J gene. This specimen comes from a study of T cells in women clearing cervical HPV infection. The germline V gene has CDR1 LNHDA and CDR2 SQIVND (reference sequence). The CDR3 consists of 12 residues. The method was immunoSEQ multiplex PCR; TCRdb's version includes in-frame clones alone and lacks a portion of them. The sample table sets out some 39,000 clones. The rearrangement links TRBV19 to TRBJ2-4, with D tentatively TRBD2 (6 bases). The material sequenced was blood buffy coat. The TCR was taken from a woman between 18 and 69 years old with a cervical HPV16 infection that either progressed to CIN3+ or cleared (not recorded which). This CDR3 is CASTVQEGGQYF. The sequenced CDR3 bases are TGTGCCAGTACAGTCCAGGAGGGTGGT.